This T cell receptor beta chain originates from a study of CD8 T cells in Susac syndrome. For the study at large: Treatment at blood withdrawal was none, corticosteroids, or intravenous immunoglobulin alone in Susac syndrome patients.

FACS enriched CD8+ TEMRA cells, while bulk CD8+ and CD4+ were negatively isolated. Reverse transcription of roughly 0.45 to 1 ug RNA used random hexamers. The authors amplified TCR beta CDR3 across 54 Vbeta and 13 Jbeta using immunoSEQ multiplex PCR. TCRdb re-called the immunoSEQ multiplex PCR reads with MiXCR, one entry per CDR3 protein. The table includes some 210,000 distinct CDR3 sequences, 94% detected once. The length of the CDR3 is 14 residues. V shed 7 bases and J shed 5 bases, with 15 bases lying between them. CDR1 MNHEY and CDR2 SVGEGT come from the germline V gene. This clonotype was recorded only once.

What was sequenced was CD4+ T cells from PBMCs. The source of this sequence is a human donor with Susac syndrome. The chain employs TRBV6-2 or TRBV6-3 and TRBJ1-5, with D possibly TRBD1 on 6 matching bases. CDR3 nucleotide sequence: TGTGCCAGCACCAAGGTGGCAGGGGATCAGCCCCAGCATTTT. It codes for CASTKVAGDQPQHF.